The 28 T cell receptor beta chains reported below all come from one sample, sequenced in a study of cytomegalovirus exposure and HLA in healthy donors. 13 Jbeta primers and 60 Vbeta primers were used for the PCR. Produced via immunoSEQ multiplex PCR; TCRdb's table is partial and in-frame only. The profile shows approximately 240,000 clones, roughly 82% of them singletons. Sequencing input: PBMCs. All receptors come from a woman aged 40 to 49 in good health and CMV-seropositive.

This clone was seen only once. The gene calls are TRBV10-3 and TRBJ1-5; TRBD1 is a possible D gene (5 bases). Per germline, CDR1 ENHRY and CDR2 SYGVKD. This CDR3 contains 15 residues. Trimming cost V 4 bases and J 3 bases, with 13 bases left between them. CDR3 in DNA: TGTGCCATCAGTGCGGGGGGGAACAACAATCAGCCCCAGCATTTT. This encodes CAISAGGNNNQPQHF.

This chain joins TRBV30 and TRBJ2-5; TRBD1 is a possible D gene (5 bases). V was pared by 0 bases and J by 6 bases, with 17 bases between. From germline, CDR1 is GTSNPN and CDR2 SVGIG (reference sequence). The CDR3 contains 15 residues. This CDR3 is CAWSVPDTLTKTQYF. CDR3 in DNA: TGTGCCTGGAGTGTCCCGGACACTTTGACGAAGACCCAGTACTTC.

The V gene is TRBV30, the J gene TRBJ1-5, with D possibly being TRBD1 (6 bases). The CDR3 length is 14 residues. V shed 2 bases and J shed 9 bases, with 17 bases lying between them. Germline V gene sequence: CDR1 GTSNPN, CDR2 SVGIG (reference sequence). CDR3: CAWSRTEQVLPQHF. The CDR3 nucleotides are TGTGCCTGGAGTAGGACAGAACAAGTTTTGCCCCAGCATTTT.

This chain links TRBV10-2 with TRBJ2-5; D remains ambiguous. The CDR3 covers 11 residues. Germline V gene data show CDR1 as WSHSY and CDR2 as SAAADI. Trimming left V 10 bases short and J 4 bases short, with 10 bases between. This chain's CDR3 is CATTQRETQYF. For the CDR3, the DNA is TGCGCCACAACTCAACGAGAGACCCAGTACTTC.

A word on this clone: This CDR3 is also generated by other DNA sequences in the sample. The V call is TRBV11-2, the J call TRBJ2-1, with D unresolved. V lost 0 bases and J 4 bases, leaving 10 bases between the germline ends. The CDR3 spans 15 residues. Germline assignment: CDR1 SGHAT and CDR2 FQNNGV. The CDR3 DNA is TGTGCCAGCAGCTTAGATCGAGGTGGTTACAATGAGCAGTTCTTC. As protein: CASSLDRGGYNEQFF.

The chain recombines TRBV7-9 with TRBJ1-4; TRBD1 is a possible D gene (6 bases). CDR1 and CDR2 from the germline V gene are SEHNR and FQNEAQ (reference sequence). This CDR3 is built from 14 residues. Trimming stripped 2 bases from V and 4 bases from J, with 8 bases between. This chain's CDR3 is CASSLRQDNEKLFF. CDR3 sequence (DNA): TGTGCCAGCAGCTTAAGACAGGATAATGAAAAACTGTTTTTT.

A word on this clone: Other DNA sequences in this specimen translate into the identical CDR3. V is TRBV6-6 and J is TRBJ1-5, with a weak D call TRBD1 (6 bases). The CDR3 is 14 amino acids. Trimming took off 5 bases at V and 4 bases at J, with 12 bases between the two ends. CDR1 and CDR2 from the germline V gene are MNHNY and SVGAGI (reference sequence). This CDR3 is CASSQTGENQPQHF. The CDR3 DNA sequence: TGTGCCAGCAGTCAGACAGGAGAGAATCAGCCCCAGCATTTT.

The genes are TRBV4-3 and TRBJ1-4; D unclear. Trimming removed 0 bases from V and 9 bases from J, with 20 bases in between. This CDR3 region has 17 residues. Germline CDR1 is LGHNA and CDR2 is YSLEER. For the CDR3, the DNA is TGCGCCAGCAGCCAAGATCCCAGGCTGATCGGAATGAAAAAACTGTTTTTT. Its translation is CASSQDPRLIGMKKLFF.

CDR3 DNA: TGTGCCAGTAGTATGGGAGCTTCTGGAAACACCATATATTTT. Translation gives CASSMGASGNTIYF. This chain joins TRBV19 and TRBJ1-3, with D hard to call. The V gene lost 3 bases and the J gene lost 1 base, with 7 bases spanning the gap. Germline V CDR1 and CDR2: LNHDA, SQIVND (reference sequence). The CDR3 length is 14 residues. The full variable domain, completed using reference TRBV19 and TRBJ1-3, is DGGITQSPKYLFRKEGQNVTLSCEQNLNHDAMYWYRQDPGQGLRLIYYSQIVNDFQKGDIAEGYSVSREKKESFPLTVTSAQKNPTAFYLCASSMGASGNTIYFGEGSWLTVV.

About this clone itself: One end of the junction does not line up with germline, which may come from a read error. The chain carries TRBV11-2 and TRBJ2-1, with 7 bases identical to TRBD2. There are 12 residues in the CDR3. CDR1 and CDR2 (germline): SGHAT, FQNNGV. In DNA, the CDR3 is TGTGCCAGCAGCCCAACGGCGACTAGCCGTATCTTC. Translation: CASSPTATSRIF.

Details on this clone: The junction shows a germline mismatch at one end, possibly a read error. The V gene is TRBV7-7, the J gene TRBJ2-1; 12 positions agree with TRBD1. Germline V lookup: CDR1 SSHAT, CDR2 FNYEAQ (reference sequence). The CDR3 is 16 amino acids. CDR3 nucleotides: TGTGCTAGCAGCTTAGGGGGGACAGGGGGCTTAAATGAGCAGTTCTTC. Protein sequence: CASSLGGTGGLNEQFF.

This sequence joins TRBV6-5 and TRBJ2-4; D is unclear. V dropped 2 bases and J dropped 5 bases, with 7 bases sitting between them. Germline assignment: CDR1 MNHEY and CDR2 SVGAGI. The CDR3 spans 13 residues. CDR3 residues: CASSYGWQNIQYF. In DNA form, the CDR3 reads TGTGCCAGCAGTTACGGCTGGCAAAACATTCAGTACTTC.

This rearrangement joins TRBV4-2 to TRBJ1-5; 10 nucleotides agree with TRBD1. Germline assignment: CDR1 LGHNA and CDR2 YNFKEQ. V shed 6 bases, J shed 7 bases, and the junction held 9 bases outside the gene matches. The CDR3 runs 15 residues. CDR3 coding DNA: TGTGCCAGCAGTCCCACGGGACAGGGGAGACAGCCCCAGCATTTT. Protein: CASSPTGQGRQPQHF.

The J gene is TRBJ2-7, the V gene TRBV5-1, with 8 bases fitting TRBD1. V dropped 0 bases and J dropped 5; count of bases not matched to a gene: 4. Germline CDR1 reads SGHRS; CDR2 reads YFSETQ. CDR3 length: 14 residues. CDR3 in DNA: TGCGCCAGCAGCTTGGGACAGGGGACCCACGAGCAGTACTTC. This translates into CASSLGQGTHEQYF.

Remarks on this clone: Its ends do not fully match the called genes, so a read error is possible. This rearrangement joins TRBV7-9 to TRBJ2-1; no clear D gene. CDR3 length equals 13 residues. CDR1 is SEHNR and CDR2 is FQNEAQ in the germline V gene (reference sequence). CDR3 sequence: CSSSPRLSDEQFF. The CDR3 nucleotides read TGTTCCAGCAGCCCGAGATTATCCGATGAGCAGTTCTTC.

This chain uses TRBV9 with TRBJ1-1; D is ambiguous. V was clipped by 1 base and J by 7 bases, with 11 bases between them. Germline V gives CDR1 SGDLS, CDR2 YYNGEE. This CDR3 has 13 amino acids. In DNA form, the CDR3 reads TGTGCCAGCAGCGTAACCGAGACGGGTGAAGCTTTCTTT. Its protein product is CASSVTETGEAFF.

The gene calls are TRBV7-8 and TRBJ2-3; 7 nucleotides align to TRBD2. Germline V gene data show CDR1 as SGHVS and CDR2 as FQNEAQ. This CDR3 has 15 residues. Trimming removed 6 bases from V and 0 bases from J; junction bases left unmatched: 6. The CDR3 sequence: CASSLTSPSTDTQYF. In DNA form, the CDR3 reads TGTGCCAGCAGTTTGACTAGCCCTAGCACAGATACGCAGTATTTT.

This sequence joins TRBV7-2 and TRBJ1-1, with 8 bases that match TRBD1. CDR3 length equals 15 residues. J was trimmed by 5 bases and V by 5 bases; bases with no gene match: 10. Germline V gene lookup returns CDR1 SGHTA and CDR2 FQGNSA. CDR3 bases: TGTGCCAGCAGCGCACGACAGGGGATAGGAACTGAAGCTTTCTTT. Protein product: CASSARQGIGTEAFF. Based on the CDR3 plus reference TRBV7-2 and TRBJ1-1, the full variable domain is GAGVSQSPSNKVTEKGKDVELRCDPISGHTALYWYRQSLGQGLEFLIYFQGNSAPDKSGLPSDRFSAERTGGSVSTLTIQRTQQEDSAVYLCASSARQGIGTEAFFGQGTRLTVV.

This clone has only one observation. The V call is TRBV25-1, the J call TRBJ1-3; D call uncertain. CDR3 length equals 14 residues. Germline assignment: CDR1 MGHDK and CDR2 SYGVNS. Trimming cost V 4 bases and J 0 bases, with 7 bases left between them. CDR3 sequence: CASSGRISGNTIYF. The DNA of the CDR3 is TGTGCCAGCAGTGGTAGAATCTCTGGAAACACCATATATTTT.

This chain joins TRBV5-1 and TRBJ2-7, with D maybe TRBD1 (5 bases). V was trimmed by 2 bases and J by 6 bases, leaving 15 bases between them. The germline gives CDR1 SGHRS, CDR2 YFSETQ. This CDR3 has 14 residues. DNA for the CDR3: TGCGCCAGCAGCTTCCAGGGTCTGGCAGGCGAGCAGTACTTC. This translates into CASSFQGLAGEQYF.

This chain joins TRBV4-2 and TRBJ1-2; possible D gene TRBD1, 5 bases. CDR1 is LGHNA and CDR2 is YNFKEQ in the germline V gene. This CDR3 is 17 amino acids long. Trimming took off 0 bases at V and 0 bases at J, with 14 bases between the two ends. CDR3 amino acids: CASSQERTRISNYGYTF. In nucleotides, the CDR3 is TGTGCCAGCAGCCAAGAGAGGACACGTATTTCTAACTATGGCTACACCTTC.

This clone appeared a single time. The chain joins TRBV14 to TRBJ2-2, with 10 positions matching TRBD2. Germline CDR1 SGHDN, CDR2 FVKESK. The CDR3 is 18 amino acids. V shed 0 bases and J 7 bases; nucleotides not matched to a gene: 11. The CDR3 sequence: CASSQDRFLAGAIGELFF. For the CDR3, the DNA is TGTGCCAGCAGCCAAGATAGGTTTCTAGCGGGAGCAATCGGGGAGCTGTTTTTT.

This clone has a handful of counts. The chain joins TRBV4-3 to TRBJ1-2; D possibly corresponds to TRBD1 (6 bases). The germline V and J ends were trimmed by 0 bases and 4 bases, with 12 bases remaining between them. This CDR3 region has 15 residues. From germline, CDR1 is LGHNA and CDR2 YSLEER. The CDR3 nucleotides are TGCGCCAGCAGCCAAGATAGTCAGGGGCTCTATGGCTACACCTTC. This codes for CASSQDSQGLYGYTF.

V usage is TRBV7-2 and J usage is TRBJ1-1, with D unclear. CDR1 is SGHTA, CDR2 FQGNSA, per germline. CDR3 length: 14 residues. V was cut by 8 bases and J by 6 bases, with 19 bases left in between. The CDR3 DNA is TGTGCCAGCGTCAGGCAGTCGGCTAACTCTGAAGCTTTCTTT. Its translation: CASVRQSANSEAFF.

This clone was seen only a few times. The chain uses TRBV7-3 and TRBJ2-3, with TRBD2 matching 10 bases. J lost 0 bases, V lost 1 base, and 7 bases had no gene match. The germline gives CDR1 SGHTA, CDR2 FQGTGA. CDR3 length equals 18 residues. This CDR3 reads CASSLRGLAASSTDTQYF. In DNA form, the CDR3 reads TGTGCCAGCAGCTTAAGAGGACTAGCGGCCAGTAGCACAGATACGCAGTATTTT.

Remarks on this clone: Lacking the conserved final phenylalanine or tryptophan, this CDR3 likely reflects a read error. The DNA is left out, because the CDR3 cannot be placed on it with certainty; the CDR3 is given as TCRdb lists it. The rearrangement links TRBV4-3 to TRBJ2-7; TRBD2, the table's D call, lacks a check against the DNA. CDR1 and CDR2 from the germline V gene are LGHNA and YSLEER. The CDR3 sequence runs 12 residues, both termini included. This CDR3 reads CASSQEKREGSL.

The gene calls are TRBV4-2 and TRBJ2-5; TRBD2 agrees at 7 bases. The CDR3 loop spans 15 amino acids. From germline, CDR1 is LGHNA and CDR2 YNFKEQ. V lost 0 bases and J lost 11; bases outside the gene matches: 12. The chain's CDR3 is CASSQEQSGAREQYF. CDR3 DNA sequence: TGTGCCAGCAGCCAAGAGCAGAGCGGGGCGAGGGAGCAGTACTTC.

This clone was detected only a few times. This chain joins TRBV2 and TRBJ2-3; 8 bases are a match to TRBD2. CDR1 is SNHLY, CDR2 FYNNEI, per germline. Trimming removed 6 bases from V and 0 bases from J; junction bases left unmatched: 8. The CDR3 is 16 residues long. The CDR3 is CASSHKAGVSTDTQYF. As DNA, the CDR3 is TGTGCCAGCAGCCACAAAGCGGGAGTGAGCACAGATACGCAGTATTTT. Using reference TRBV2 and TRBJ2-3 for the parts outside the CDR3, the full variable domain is EPEVTQTPSHQVTQMGQEVILRCVPISNHLYFYWYRQILGQKVEFLVSFYNNEISEKSEIFDDQFSVERPDGSNFTLKIRSTKLEDSAMYFCASSHKAGVSTDTQYFGPGTRLTVL.